One TCR beta chain is described in this entry. Its cognate antigen has yet to be identified. No quality values exist for individual bases; no much larger clone is one base distant. This entry is derived from a study of cytomegalovirus exposure and HLA in healthy donors (dated by TCRdb to 2015 to 2018). As for the study more broadly: An earlier analysis of roughly 610 of the donors reported approximately 300 Gb of sequence data and 95 million to 120 million unique TCR beta sequences obtained from 180 million or so T cells. Genome-wide SNP genotypes for about 55% of the 666 donors were used in a later genetic analysis, which treated that subset as a discovery cohort. In an earlier analysis of 587 of the donors, high-throughput TCR beta sequencing was used to judge whether each TCR beta V gene segment behaved as functional or pseudogenic. HLA typing included class I and class II loci at four-digit resolution. Among several hundred genotyped donors of the cohort, an average of approximately 240,000 unique TCR beta nucleotide sequences was sequenced per donor, of which about 19% were non-productive. The study profiled the T cell repertoires of around 700 subjects by immunosequencing and related them to cytomegalovirus serostatus. All discovery cohort repertoires had been generated using a single sequencing platform. An early release that covered 500 to 800 HLA-typed donors contained around 300 gigabases of sequencing data and 80 million or so unique TCR sequences. The study combined high-throughput TCR immunosequencing, statistical association of individual TCRs with disease status, and machine learning to predict cytomegalovirus infection status. The genetic ancestry cluster associated with self-reported Caucasian donors included over 80% of the 350 to 500 genotyped donors. The study aimed to test whether cataloging public T cell receptors could reveal signatures of past pathogen exposure. A later analysis re-examined previously published TCR beta repertoires from 500 to 700 donors and added high-resolution HLA genotyping to investigate patterns of TCR occurrence. Alongside the repertoire data, information on donor age, sex, ethnicity and CMV serostatus was compiled. In addition to the first cohort of 666 subjects, a separate validation cohort of 130 or so different subjects was used. Rather than using new phenotypic data, the later analysis identified candidate immune exposures from TCR beta sequences and from how often those sequences occurred across donors. Roughly 5 DR-DQ haplotypes were handled as single units for association and clustering, since linkage in the cohort was strong. Typing coverage differed by locus: A, B, C, DRB1 and DQB1 were typed in roughly 620-630 donors, DQA1 in 500 to 550, DPA1 in 600 to 610, and DPB1 in roughly 470.

The cohort was made up of approximately 700 healthy bone marrow donors. Cohort members were all nominally healthy when sampled, although unrecorded immune exposures were likely present. The donor tested CMV seropositive and was one of the 289 seropositive cohort members. A peripheral blood sample was collected from each donor, and TCR beta sequencing was performed on peripheral blood mononuclear cells. Genomic DNA extraction from the blood cell samples was performed with the Qiagen DNeasy Blood Extraction Kit. CDR1 LGHNA and CDR2 YSLEER were looked up in the germline V gene. V is trimmed back by 4 bases and J by 5 bases, and the junction contains 15 bases that no gene match accounts for. The CDR3 spans 17 residues, from the cysteine through the phenylalanine. Only CDR3 DNA is held: 51 bases, read in frame from base 1. Libraries were prepared through the immunoSEQ multiplex PCR assay. The multiplex PCR relied on a mix of 60 forward primers for TCR Vbeta segments and 13 reverse primers for TCR Jbeta segments. Amplification of the CDR3 region of rearranged TCR beta genes was performed with a multiplex PCR assay on genomic DNA. The amplified TCR beta libraries were sequenced on the Illumina HiSeq System as 87-base-pair reads. The paper's processing steps were these. Across the 670 or so repertoires, a later analysis counted about 81 million unique TCR beta chains, 8.5 million to 12 million of which were shared by at least two donors. To remove PCR and sequencing errors, raw reads were error-corrected and collapsed into unique sequences using a nearest-neighbor algorithm that merged closely related sequences. To assign V, D and J gene segments, CDR3 sequences were aligned to IMGT reference sequences. For a sequence to be retained, a match of at least six nucleotides to both a V gene segment and a J gene segment was required. A rearrangement was called productive if the CDR3 had no stop codons and remained in frame with V and J, and every other rearrangement was called non-productive. CDR3 was defined by IMGT convention, running from the second conserved V-encoded cysteine to the conserved J-encoded phenylalanine. In an earlier analysis of around 640 of the donors, sequences lacking an unambiguous match to a single V gene segment were excluded. An earlier analysis of several hundred of the donors classified V segments as functional when productive rearrangements were above 56.7% and as segregating when the standard deviation between donors was above 5%. To diagnose cytomegalovirus status from the catalog of TCR beta chain sequences, a statistical classification framework was built. In a later analysis, TCR nucleotide sequences were compared against IMGT/GENE-DB human TR gene sequences so that V and J genes could be assigned. Using the TCRdist pipeline, a later analysis assigned CDR3 sequences along with most-parsimonious VDJ recombination scenarios. A later analysis defined each TCR beta chain by its CDR3 amino acid sequence plus V-gene family, and excluded reads lacking a unique V-gene family. As a way to deal with suspected cross-contamination and a sequencing artifact, a later analysis dropped 592 nucleotide sequences that were highly shared and had low generation probability. In a later analysis, a clonal expansion index for each public chain was calculated from normalized within-repertoire ranks of inferred template counts. Generation probabilities in a later analysis came from a VDJ recombination model fitted to out-of-frame rearrangements, and those results were checked against IGoR. Hypergeometric tests were used in a later analysis to score TCR-TCR, TCR-HLA and TCR-CMV co-occurrence, with a repertoire-size bias correction applied to the TCR pairs. To estimate false discovery rates, a later analysis permuted the HLA or CMV assignments 20 times. In a later analysis, co-occurring TCRs were grouped using DBSCAN, and TCRdist sequence similarity was added for clustering within HLA-allele-positive subsets. Repertoires with fewer than 30,000 or more than 120,000 public chains, plus five repertoires with anomalous nucleotide sharing, were excluded from co-occurrence clustering. The table comes from immuneACCESS by way of TCRdb, which keeps in-frame sequences with V and J called. Part of the clones is missing from these tables; in studies checked, under half for an unresolved V gene and the rest for unknown reasons. That table gives V, J and clone size, and the DNA gave D and trimming. This sample holds some 150,000 clones; approximately 80% were observed only once. The biggest ten clones account for around 6.7% of the sample.

The full study reports these points: Across donors, most TCR sequences were observed very rarely, whereas some public TCRs were present in many individuals. Most CMV-associated TCR beta chains appeared to be HLA-restricted in a later analysis, and the HLA associations seemed to be driven largely by CMV exposure. It was suggested by the authors that the approach could potentially be generalized to other disease states and immunological phenotypes. Because HLA typing was missing for some donors at each locus, association tests included only the typed subset. The earlier analysis of approximately 590 of the donors excluded around 17 rarely observed V segments, including chromosome 9 orphons, because counts were too low. CMV serostatus was the only immune exposure information available for the cohort. A later genetic analysis associated a missense DCLRE1C variant with V-gene and J-gene trimming of TCR beta chains, and an independent cohort replicated the association. A later analysis reported that several top co-occurrence clusters appeared linked to parvovirus B19, influenza, CMV and Epstein-Barr virus. In the study, 150 to 200 TCR beta chains were listed as associated with cytomegalovirus. Only TCR beta chains were sequenced in this cohort, and the absence of alpha or paired-chain data limited detectable features. Sequencing depth was assumed to be roughly uniform across donors in the presence/absence analyses, though that assumption may not hold. Linkage disequilibrium might explain the correlated functional status among segregating V segments, but an unknown experimental factor could not be excluded. A few of the identified cytomegalovirus-associated TCR beta chains were confirmed in vitro to be specific for cytomegalovirus antigens. Broadly in line with IMGT annotations, most TCR beta V segments showed up in productive rearrangements about 90% or about 30% of the time in an earlier analysis of approximately 600 of the donors. A later analysis found that TCR association rates varied across HLA loci, with DRB1 alleles showing the most associated TCRs and HLA-C alleles the fewest. A further reported finding was that TCR beta sequences accurately predicted the HLA-A and HLA-B alleles for most subjects in the first cohort. In a later genetic analysis, fewer N-insertions in productive TCRs were reported among donors in an Asian-associated ancestry cluster than the roughly 640-donor mean. Some IMGT-functional V segments, including TRBV6-2 and TRBV6-3, could not be told apart with the 87-base-pair reads, so those segments were excluded. A cluster of highly shared sequence variants was judged likely to represent a technical artifact of the sequencing pipeline. A later analysis found that HLA-associated TCR beta chains were more clonally expanded and had lower generation probabilities than equally common non-associated chains. Strong co-occurrence of HLA alleles, especially DR and DQ, made assigning TCR associations to individual alleles difficult. Specific HLA alleles were associated with 15,000 to 20,000 TCR beta sequences at a false discovery rate of 0.05 in a later analysis. The classifier was reported to diagnose cytomegalovirus status with high specificity and sensitivity in both the original and validation cohorts.

Material for sequencing was PBMCs. The sequence was obtained from a woman aged 25-40 years in good health and CMV-seropositive. The chain links TRBV4-3 with TRBJ1-2; the junction holds 8 bases that match TRBD1. The DNA sequence reads TGCGCCAGCAGCCCATACCGGACAGGGAGGTATCTATATGGCTACACCTTC. Translated, it gives CASSPYRTGRYLYGYTF.